These T cell receptor beta chains were read from a single sample in a study of cytotoxic CD8 clonotypes in ibrutinib-treated CLL. Repertoires were generated with immunoSEQ multiplex PCR, while TCRdb's copy carries only in-frame clones and drops some. The table shows tens of thousands of clones, with 75% to 85% occurring only once. Sequencing was performed on PBMCs, taken after 12 months of ibrutinib treatment. The source is a human donor with chronic lymphocytic leukemia. Both conserved end residues are part of each CDR3. Each record gives: D gene, V gene, J gene, clone size, CDR3 protein, CDR3 DNA. The D gene is left open where the match is weak. Some rows have no size entry. The others give once, few or many, or a class for an expanded clone.

d_gene: TRBD1
v_gene: TRBV5-6
j_gene: TRBJ2-7
abundance: -
CDR3aa: CASSRGQAHEQYF
CDR3nt: TGTGCCAGCAGCCGGGGACAGGCACACGAGCAGTACTTC

d_gene: -
v_gene: TRBV6-5
j_gene: TRBJ2-2
abundance: -
CDR3aa: CASSPQGRNTGELFF
CDR3nt: TGTGCCAGCAGCCCACAGGGACGGAACACCGGGGAGCTGTTTTTT

d_gene: -
v_gene: TRBV9
j_gene: TRBJ2-5
abundance: -
CDR3aa: CASSRSQRIQETQYF
CDR3nt: TGTGCCAGCAGCCGGAGCCAGAGGATACAAGAGACCCAGTACTTC

d_gene: TRBD1
v_gene: TRBV6-5
j_gene: TRBJ2-6
abundance: few
CDR3aa: CASSLQGVGANVLTF
CDR3nt: TGTGCCAGCAGTCTTCAGGGGGTTGGGGCCAACGTCCTGACTTTC

d_gene: -
v_gene: TRBV30
j_gene: TRBJ1-2
abundance: medium-sized
CDR3aa: CAWSLDVGYGYTF
CDR3nt: TGTGCCTGGAGTCTGGACGTAGGCTATGGCTACACCTTC

d_gene: -
v_gene: TRBV6-5
j_gene: TRBJ2-2
abundance: -
CDR3aa: CASSSTTNTGELFF
CDR3nt: TGTGCCAGCAGTTCTACTACCAACACCGGGGAGCTGTTTTTT

d_gene: -
v_gene: TRBV7-2
j_gene: TRBJ2-2
abundance: -
CDR3aa: CASSLVLGSGELFF
CDR3nt: TGTGCCAGCAGCTTAGTTTTGGGGTCCGGGGAGCTGTTTTTT

d_gene: -
v_gene: TRBV19
j_gene: TRBJ1-5
abundance: -
CDR3aa: CASSIRGTKLGNQPQHF
CDR3nt: TGTGCCAGTAGTATTAGGGGGACAAAACTGGGCAATCAGCCCCAGCATTTT

d_gene: -
v_gene: TRBV5-5
j_gene: TRBJ1-4
abundance: -
CDR3aa: CASSLLGWEKLFF
CDR3nt: TGTGCCAGCAGCTTACTGGGATGGGAAAAACTGTTTTTT

d_gene: -
v_gene: TRBV5-1
j_gene: TRBJ2-5
abundance: -
CDR3aa: CASSLGGLPYQETQYF
CDR3nt: TGCGCCAGCAGCTTGGGGGGCCTACCGTACCAAGAGACCCAGTACTTC

d_gene: TRBD2
v_gene: TRBV28
j_gene: TRBJ2-1
abundance: -
CDR3aa: CASSFLGGRGSSYNEQFF
CDR3nt: TGTGCCAGCAGTTTCCTGGGCGGGAGGGGGAGCTCCTACAATGAGCAGTTCTTC

d_gene: -
v_gene: TRBV11-1
j_gene: TRBJ2-5
abundance: -
CDR3aa: CASSLAGAQYF
CDR3nt: TGTGCCAGCAGCTTAGCCGGGGCCCAGTACTTC

d_gene: -
v_gene: TRBV27
j_gene: TRBJ2-3
abundance: -
CDR3aa: CASSLNRGQTRDTQYF
CDR3nt: TGTGCCAGCAGTCTCAACCGGGGACAAACAAGGGATACGCAGTATTTT

d_gene: -
v_gene: TRBV5-6
j_gene: TRBJ2-3
abundance: -
CDR3aa: CASSPDLNTDTQYF
CDR3nt: TGTGCCAGCAGCCCGGACCTTAACACAGATACGCAGTATTTT

d_gene: -
v_gene: TRBV6-5
j_gene: TRBJ1-1
abundance: -
CDR3aa: CASSYSSALTEAFF
CDR3nt: TGTGCCAGCAGTTACTCGAGTGCGCTCACTGAAGCTTTCTTT

d_gene: -
v_gene: TRBV11-2
j_gene: TRBJ1-1
abundance: -
CDR3aa: CASSLGGGYTEAFF
CDR3nt: TGTGCCAGCAGCTTGGGGGGAGGATACACTGAAGCTTTCTTT

d_gene: -
v_gene: TRBV27
j_gene: TRBJ1-1
abundance: few
CDR3aa: CASYLNSNTEAFF
CDR3nt: TGTGCCAGCTACTTAAATTCGAACACTGAAGCTTTCTTT

d_gene: TRBD2
v_gene: TRBV4-2
j_gene: TRBJ2-3
abundance: -
CDR3aa: CASSQEGTGGTDTQYF
CDR3nt: TGTGCCAGCAGCCAAGAAGGGACGGGAGGGACAGATACGCAGTATTTT

d_gene: TRBD2
v_gene: TRBV7-2
j_gene: TRBJ2-3
abundance: once
CDR3aa: CASSRRTSRPRTDTQYF
CDR3nt: TGTGCCAGCAGCCGACGGACTAGTCGTCCTCGCACAGATACGCAGTATTTT

d_gene: -
v_gene: TRBV27
j_gene: TRBJ2-7
abundance: -
CDR3aa: CASSFVPPTDWRSYEQYF
CDR3nt: TGTGCCAGCAGTTTCGTACCCCCCACGGACTGGCGTTCCTACGAGCAGTACTTC

d_gene: TRBD1
v_gene: TRBV4-1
j_gene: TRBJ1-4
abundance: many
CDR3aa: CASSPWTGREKLFF
CDR3nt: TGCGCCAGCAGCCCCTGGACAGGACGGGAAAAACTGTTTTTT

d_gene: -
v_gene: TRBV6-5
j_gene: TRBJ1-5
abundance: -
CDR3aa: CASSSGHNNQPQHF
CDR3nt: TGTGCCAGCAGTTCTGGACATAACAATCAGCCCCAGCATTTT

d_gene: TRBD1
v_gene: TRBV10-3
j_gene: TRBJ1-4
abundance: -
CDR3aa: CATGDRENEKLFF
CDR3nt: TGTGCCACCGGGGACAGGGAGAATGAAAAACTGTTTTTT

d_gene: TRBD2
v_gene: TRBV30
j_gene: TRBJ2-7
abundance: -
CDR3aa: CAWSGLAGGLYEQYF
CDR3nt: TGTGCCTGGAGTGGTCTAGCGGGAGGGTTGTACGAGCAGTACTTC

d_gene: -
v_gene: TRBV7-9
j_gene: TRBJ1-6
abundance: -
CDR3aa: CASSPRTGDSPLHF
CDR3nt: TGTGCCAGCAGCCCTCGGACGGGGGATTCACCCCTCCACTTT

d_gene: -
v_gene: TRBV14
j_gene: TRBJ1-1
abundance: once
CDR3aa: CASSQDGEGWWNTEAFF
CDR3nt: TGTGCCAGCAGCCAAGATGGAGAGGGGTGGTGGAACACTGAAGCTTTCTTT

d_gene: TRBD1
v_gene: TRBV7-3
j_gene: TRBJ1-1
abundance: -
CDR3aa: CASSLEGQGKAFF
CDR3nt: TGTGCCAGCAGCTTAGAGGGACAGGGAAAAGCTTTCTTT

d_gene: TRBD1
v_gene: TRBV18
j_gene: TRBJ2-1
abundance: -
CDR3aa: CASSPPLGDRFSGEQFF
CDR3nt: TGTGCCAGCTCACCACCGCTGGGGGACAGGTTCTCTGGTGAGCAGTTCTTC

d_gene: TRBD1
v_gene: TRBV6-1
j_gene: TRBJ2-5
abundance: -
CDR3aa: CASSEIGTGVTQYF
CDR3nt: TGTGCCAGCAGTGAAATCGGGACAGGGGTGACCCAGTACTTC

d_gene: -
v_gene: TRBV4-2
j_gene: TRBJ1-1
abundance: medium-sized
CDR3aa: CASSQDWRQGHTEAFF
CDR3nt: TGTGCCAGCAGCCAAGATTGGAGGCAGGGCCACACTGAAGCTTTCTTT

d_gene: TRBD1
v_gene: TRBV5-5
j_gene: TRBJ1-1
abundance: -
CDR3aa: CASSFRGTGNTEAFF
CDR3nt: TGTGCCAGCAGCTTTCGGGGGACAGGGAACACTGAAGCTTTCTTT

d_gene: TRBD1
v_gene: TRBV6-1
j_gene: TRBJ2-7
abundance: -
CDR3aa: CASSEFPGGVRPYEQYF
CDR3nt: TGTGCCAGCAGTGAGTTCCCAGGGGGCGTTAGGCCCTACGAGCAGTACTTC